This entry lists 9 T cell receptor beta chains sequenced from one sample in a study of OX40 agonist ivuxolimab in advanced cancers. TCRdb's table, derived via immunoSEQ multiplex PCR, lists solely in-frame clones and lacks some. The table shows approximately 63,000 clones, with around 79% occurring only once. This sample comprised CD4+ or CD8+ T cells sorted from blood, obtained in a trial of the OX40 agonist ivuxolimab. Receptors originate from an adult with an advanced solid tumor such as melanoma, head and neck, liver or kidney cancer.

DNA of the CDR3: TGTGCCAGCAGCTTAGTGGCGGGTGCGGACATTCAGTACTTC. It codes for CASSLVAGADIQYF. The rearrangement links TRBV11-2 to TRBJ2-4; D is possibly TRBD2 (5 bases). Trimming took 1 base from V and 8 from J, leaving 12 bases between them. This CDR3 is built from 14 residues. Germline lookup yields CDR1 SGHAT and CDR2 FQNNGV.

This chain connects TRBV11-2 to TRBJ2-1; a possible D gene is TRBD2 (8 bases). CDR3 length: 18 amino acids. V was clipped by 6 bases and J by 7 bases, with 28 bases between them. The germline CDR1 and CDR2 sequences are SGHAT and FQNNGV. CDR3 amino acids: CASRPTGAAAGASNEQFF. CDR3 nucleotide sequence: TGTGCCAGCAGACCCACAGGGGCGGCAGCGGGAGCCTCAAATGAGCAGTTCTTC.

This clone was found a few times. The rearrangement joins TRBV7-9 to TRBJ1-4; 10 nucleotides align to TRBD1. J lost 7 bases, V lost 5 bases, and 10 bases had no gene match. The CDR3 sequence is 16 residues long. Germline CDR1 reads SEHNR; CDR2 reads FQNEAQ (reference sequence). CDR3 nucleotides: TGTGCCAGCAGCCCGCCTGACAGGGGGCGCTTTGAAAAACTGTTTTTT. Encoded protein: CASSPPDRGRFEKLFF.

The chain carries TRBV15 and TRBJ1-1; 9 bases are shared with TRBD1. The V segment lost 1 base and the J segment 1 base; nucleotides outside the gene matches: 4. In germline, CDR1 is LNHNV, CDR2 YYDKDF (reference sequence). The CDR3 loop spans 16 amino acids. The CDR3 bases are TGTGCCACCAGCAGAGTATTGGGACAGGGGAACACTGAAGCTTTCTTT. This codes for CATSRVLGQGNTEAFF.

V is TRBV28 and J is TRBJ2-2; possible D gene TRBD2, 5 bases. Trimming removed 2 bases from V and 11 bases from J, with 15 bases in between. The CDR3 totals 14 residues. CDR1 is MDHEN, CDR2 SYDVKM, per germline. CDR3 protein: CASSLPQPSRELFF. In DNA, the CDR3 is TGTGCCAGCAGTTTACCGCAGCCTAGCCGTGAGCTGTTTTTT.

V gene TRBV9 combines with J gene TRBJ2-3; D is perhaps TRBD1 (6 bases). V dropped 3 bases and J dropped 3 bases, with 14 bases sitting between them. CDR3 size: 15 residues. The germline V gene encodes CDR1 SGDLS and CDR2 YYNGEE. This chain's CDR3 is CASSETGFWTDTQYF. In nucleotides, the CDR3 is TGTGCCAGCAGCGAAACAGGGTTTTGGACAGATACGCAGTATTTT.

V and J are TRBV5-1 and TRBJ2-1; TRBD2 might be the D (6 bases). Trimming removed 2 bases from V and 1 base from J, with 10 bases in between. Germline V gene data show CDR1 as SGHRS and CDR2 as YFSETQ. CDR3 length equals 15 residues. The CDR3 spells CASSFSGSSYNEQFF. The CDR3 DNA is TGCGCCAGCAGCTTTAGCGGTAGTTCCTACAATGAGCAGTTCTTC.

The chain employs TRBV7-2 and TRBJ2-1; D is possibly TRBD2 (5 bases). The CDR3 is made up of 16 amino acids. Germline CDR1 and CDR2: SGHTA and FQGNSA. Trimming left V 0 bases short and J 0 bases short, with 9 bases between. CDR3 sequence (DNA): TGTGCCAGCAGCTTAGCAGCGGCGAGCTCCTACAATGAGCAGTTCTTC. This translates into CASSLAAASSYNEQFF.

As for this clone: Different DNA sequences within this sample yield the same CDR3. The rearrangement uses TRBV9 and TRBJ2-6; D unresolved. The germline V gene has CDR1 SGDLS and CDR2 YYNGEE. V dropped 0 bases and J dropped 4 bases, with 2 bases sitting between them. The length of the CDR3 is 13 residues. The CDR3 DNA reads as TGTGCCAGCAGCGTAGGAGGGGCCAACGTCCTGACTTTC. Translation: CASSVGGANVLTF.